This T cell receptor (beta chain) comes out of a study of monozygotic twins with cystic fibrosis. Assay: immunoSEQ multiplex PCR; the TCRdb copy retains only in-frame clones and omits some. The table records 30,000 or so clones, 66% of them present only once. The germline gives CDR1 SEHNR, CDR2 FQNEAQ (reference sequence). CDR3 length: 11 residues. Between the trimmed V and J ends, which lost 5 bases and 1 base, there was a span of 1 base. This clone was detected a few times. This receptor was taken from a girl aged 10-17 years with cystic fibrosis. This chain connects TRBV7-9 to TRBJ2-3, with D hard to call. The sample consisted of blood. The CDR3 is CASSRTDTQYF. The CDR3 DNA sequence: TGTGCCAGCAGCCGCACAGATACGCAGTATTTT. Together with reference TRBV7-9 and TRBJ2-3, the CDR3 gives the full variable domain: DTGVSQNPRHKITKRGQNVTFRCDPISEHNRLYWYRQTLGQGPEFLTYFQNEAQLEKSRLLSDRFSAERPKGSFSTLEIQRTEQGDSAMYLCASSRTDTQYFGPGTRLTVL.